This T cell receptor (beta chain) stems from a study of shared clonotypes between healthy human individuals. Study-level findings and limits: Sorted-subset sequencing, rarefaction showed, was incomplete despite large depth. For naive CD4 cells, roughly 5% of clonotypes were shared across a few donors. Clonotype sharing among donors was thought likely to change with sequencing depth. Sample collection involved blood only; tissue repertoires are likely different.

Sequencing was performed with immunoSEQ multiplex PCR; in TCRdb, only in-frame clones are kept and a portion is missing. The sample lists over 700,000 clones, roughly two thirds occurring once. As regards this clone: The antigen is undetermined.

Material for sequencing was memory CD4+ T cells sorted from blood. Subset of the sample: CD45RA-negative fraction. The TCR was taken from a woman in her twenties or thirties in good health.

CDR3 residues: CASSFGDSTEAFF. CDR3 coding DNA: TGTGCCAGCAGCTTTGGTGACAGTACTGAAGCTTTCTTT. This rearrangement joins TRBV7-9 to TRBJ1-1; possibly TRBD1 for D (5 bases). This CDR3 spans 13 amino acids. Germline values: CDR1 SEHNR, CDR2 FQNEAQ (reference sequence). V lost 3 bases to trimming and J lost 5 bases, with 10 bases between them.